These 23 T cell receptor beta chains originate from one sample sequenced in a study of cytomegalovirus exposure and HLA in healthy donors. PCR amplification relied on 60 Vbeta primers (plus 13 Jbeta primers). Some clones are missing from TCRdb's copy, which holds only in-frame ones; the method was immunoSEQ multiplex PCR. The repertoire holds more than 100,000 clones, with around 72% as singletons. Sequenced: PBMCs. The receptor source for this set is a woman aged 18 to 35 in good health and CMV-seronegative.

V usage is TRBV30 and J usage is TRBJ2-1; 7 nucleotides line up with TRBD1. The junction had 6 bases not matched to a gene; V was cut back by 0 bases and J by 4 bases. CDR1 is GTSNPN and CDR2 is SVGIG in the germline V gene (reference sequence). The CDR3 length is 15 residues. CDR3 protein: CAWSVRGLLYNEQFF. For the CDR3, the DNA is TGTGCCTGGAGTGTAAGGGGGCTACTTTACAATGAGCAGTTCTTC.

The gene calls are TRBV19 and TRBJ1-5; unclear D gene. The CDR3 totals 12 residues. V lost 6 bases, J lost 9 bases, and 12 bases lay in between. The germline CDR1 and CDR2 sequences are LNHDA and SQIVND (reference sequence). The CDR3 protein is CASSPGGVPQHF. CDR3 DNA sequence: TGTGCCAGTAGCCCCGGCGGGGTGCCCCAGCATTTT.

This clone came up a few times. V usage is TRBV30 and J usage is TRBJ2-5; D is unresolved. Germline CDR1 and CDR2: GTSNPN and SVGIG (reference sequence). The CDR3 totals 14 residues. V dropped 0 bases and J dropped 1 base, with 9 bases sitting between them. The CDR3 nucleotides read TGTGCCTGGAGTGTAATGTCTAGCCAAGAGACCCAGTACTTC. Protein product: CAWSVMSSQETQYF. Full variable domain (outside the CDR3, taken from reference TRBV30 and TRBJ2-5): SQTIHQWPATLVQPVGSPLSLECTVEGTSNPNLYWYRQAAGRGLQLLFYSVGIGQISSEVPQNLSASRPQDRQFILSSKKLLLSDSGFYLCAWSVMSSQETQYFGPGTRLLVL.

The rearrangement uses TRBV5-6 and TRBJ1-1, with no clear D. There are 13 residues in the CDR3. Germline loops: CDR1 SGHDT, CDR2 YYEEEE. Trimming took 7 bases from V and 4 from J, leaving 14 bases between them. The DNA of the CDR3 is TGTGCCAGCCCCTATGCGGGTTGCACTGAAGCTTTCTTT. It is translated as CASPYAGCTEAFF. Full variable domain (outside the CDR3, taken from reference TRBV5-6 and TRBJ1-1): DAGVTQSPTHLIKTRGQQVTLRCSPKSGHDTVSWYQQALGQGPQFIFQYYEEEERQRGNFPDRFSGHQFPNYSSELNVNALLLGDSALYLCASPYAGCTEAFFGQGTRLTVV.

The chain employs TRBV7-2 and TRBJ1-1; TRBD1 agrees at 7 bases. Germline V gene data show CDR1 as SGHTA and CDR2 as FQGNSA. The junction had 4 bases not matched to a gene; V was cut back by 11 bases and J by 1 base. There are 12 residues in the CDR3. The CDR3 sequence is CAVGTANTEAFF. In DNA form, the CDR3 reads TGTGCCGTCGGGACAGCGAACACTGAAGCTTTCTTT.

The DNA for the CDR3 is TGTGCCAGCAGCTTAGTCCATCCTGGGGACGGACTACTACAAGAGACCCAGTACTTC. Encoded protein: CASSLVHPGDGLLQETQYF. The V gene is TRBV7-6, the J gene TRBJ2-5; tentatively, D is TRBD2 (6 bases). V lost 1 base to trimming and J lost 2 bases, with 23 bases between them. The germline gives CDR1 SGHVS, CDR2 FNYEAQ. CDR3 length: 19 amino acids.

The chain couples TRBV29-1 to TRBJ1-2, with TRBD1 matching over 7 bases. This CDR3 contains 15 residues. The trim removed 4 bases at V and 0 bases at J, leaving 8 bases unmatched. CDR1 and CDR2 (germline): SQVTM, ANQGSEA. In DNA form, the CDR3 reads TGCAGCGTTGGAGGGACAGCCAAACCTAACTATGGCTACACCTTC. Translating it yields CSVGGTAKPNYGYTF.

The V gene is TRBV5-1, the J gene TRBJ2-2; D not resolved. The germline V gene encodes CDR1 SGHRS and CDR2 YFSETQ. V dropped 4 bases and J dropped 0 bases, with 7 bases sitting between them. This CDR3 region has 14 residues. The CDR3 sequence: CASSPTTNTGELFF. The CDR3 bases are TGCGCCAGCAGCCCGACAACGAACACCGGGGAGCTGTTTTTT.

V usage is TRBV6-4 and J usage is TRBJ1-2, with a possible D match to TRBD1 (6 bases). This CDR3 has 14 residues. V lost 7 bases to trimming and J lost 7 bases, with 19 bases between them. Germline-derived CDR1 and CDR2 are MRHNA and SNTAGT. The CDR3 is CASTDPTGHLGYTF. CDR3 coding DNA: TGTGCCAGCACCGACCCTACGGGACACCTTGGCTACACCTTC.

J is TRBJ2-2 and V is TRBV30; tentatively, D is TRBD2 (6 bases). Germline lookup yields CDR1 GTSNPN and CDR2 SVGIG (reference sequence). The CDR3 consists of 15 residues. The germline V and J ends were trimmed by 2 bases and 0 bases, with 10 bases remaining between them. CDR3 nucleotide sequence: TGTGCCTGGAGTCGAGGCGGGACGAACACCGGGGAGCTGTTTTTT. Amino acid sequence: CAWSRGGTNTGELFF.

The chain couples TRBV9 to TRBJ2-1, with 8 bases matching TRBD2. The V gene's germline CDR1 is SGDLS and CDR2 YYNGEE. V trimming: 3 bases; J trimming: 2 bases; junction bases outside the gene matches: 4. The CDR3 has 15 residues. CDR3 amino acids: CASSARLAPYNEQFF. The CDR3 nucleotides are TGTGCCAGCAGCGCTAGACTAGCGCCCTACAATGAGCAGTTCTTC.

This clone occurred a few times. CDR3 residues: CASSRSGSSYNEQFF. CDR3 coding DNA: TGTGCCAGCAGCCGTAGCGGGAGCTCCTACAATGAGCAGTTCTTC. The genes are TRBV7-9 and TRBJ2-1; TRBD2 matches 9 bases. Trimming removed 5 bases from V and 0 bases from J; junction bases left unmatched: 2. Germline assignment: CDR1 SEHNR and CDR2 FQNEAQ (reference sequence). The CDR3 has 15 residues.

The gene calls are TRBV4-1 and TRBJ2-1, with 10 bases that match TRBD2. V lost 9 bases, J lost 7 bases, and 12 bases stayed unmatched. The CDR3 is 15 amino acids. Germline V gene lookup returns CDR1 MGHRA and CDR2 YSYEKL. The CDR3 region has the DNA TGCGCCAGTAAAACCGGATGGACTAGCGGTAATGAGCAGTTCTTC. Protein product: CASKTGWTSGNEQFF.

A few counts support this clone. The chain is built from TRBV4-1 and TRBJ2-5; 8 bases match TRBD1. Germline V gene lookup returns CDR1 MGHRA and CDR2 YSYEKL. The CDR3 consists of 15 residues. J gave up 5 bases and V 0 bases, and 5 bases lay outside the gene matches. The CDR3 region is CASSQEGTGGETQYF. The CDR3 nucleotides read TGCGCCAGCAGCCAAGAGGGGACAGGAGGGGAGACCCAGTACTTC.

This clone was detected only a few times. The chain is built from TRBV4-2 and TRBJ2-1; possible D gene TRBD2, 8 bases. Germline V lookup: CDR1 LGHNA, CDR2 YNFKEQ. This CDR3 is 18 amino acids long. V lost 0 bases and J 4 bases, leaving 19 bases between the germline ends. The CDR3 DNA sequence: TGTGCCAGCAGCCAAGAAACAGGGGCACTAGCGGTTTACAATGAGCAGTTCTTC. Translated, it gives CASSQETGALAVYNEQFF.

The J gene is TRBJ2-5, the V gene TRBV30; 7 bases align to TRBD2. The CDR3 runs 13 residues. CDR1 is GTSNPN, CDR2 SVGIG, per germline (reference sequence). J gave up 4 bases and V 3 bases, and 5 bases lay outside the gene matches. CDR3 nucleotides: TGTGCCTGGAGCGGACTAGATGGAGAGACCCAGTACTTC. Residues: CAWSGLDGETQYF.

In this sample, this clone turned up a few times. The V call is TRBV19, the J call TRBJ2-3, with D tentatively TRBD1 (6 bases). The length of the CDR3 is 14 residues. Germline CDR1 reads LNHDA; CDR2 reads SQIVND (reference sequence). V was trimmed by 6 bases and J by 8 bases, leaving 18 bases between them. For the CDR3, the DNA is TGTGCCAGTAGGGACAGTCTTTCTCTCCGTACGCAGTATTTT. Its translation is CASRDSLSLRTQYF.

CDR3 sequence reads: CASSWGDPNYGYTF. Written as DNA, the CDR3 is TGTGCCAGCAGCTGGGGGGATCCCAACTATGGCTACACCTTC. V gene TRBV7-9 combines with J gene TRBJ1-2, with D maybe TRBD1 (5 bases). Germline CDR1 reads SEHNR; CDR2 reads FQNEAQ (reference sequence). V was trimmed by 4 bases and J by 2 bases, leaving 11 bases between them. The CDR3 totals 14 residues.

The CDR3 coding sequence is TGTGCCATCAGTGTGGGGGACTCTAACTATGGCTACACCTTC. It codes for CAISVGDSNYGYTF. V gene TRBV10-3 combines with J gene TRBJ1-2, with TRBD1 as a possible D gene (5 bases). The V end was cut by 4 bases, the J end by 0 bases, with 9 bases between. CDR3 length: 14 amino acids. Germline V CDR1 and CDR2: ENHRY, SYGVKD.

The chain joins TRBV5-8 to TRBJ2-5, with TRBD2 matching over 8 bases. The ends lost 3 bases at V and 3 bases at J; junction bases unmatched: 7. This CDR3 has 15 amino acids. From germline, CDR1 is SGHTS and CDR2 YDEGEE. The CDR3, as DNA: TGTGCCAGCAGCTCGGGGGGGTTGAGGGAAGAGACCCAGTACTTC. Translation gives CASSSGGLREETQYF.

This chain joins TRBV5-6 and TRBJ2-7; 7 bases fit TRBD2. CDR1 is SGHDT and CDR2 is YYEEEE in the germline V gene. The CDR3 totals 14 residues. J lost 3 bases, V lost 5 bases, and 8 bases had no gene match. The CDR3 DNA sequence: TGTGCCAGCAGGGGTGCGCGGGAGAGCTACGAGCAGTACTTC. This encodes CASRGARESYEQYF.

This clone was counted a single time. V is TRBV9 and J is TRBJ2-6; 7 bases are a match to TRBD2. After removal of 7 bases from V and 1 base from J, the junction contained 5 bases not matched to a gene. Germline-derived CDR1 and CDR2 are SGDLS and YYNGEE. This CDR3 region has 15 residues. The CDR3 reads CASSLGGSGANVLTF. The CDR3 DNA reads TGTGCCAGCTCGCTGGGGGGGTCTGGGGCCAACGTCCTGACTTTC. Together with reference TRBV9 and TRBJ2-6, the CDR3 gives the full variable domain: DSGVTQTPKHLITATGQRVTLRCSPRSGDLSVYWYQQSLDQGLQFLIQYYNGEERAKGNILERFSAQQFPDLHSELNLSSLELGDSALYFCASSLGGSGANVLTFGAGSRLTVL.

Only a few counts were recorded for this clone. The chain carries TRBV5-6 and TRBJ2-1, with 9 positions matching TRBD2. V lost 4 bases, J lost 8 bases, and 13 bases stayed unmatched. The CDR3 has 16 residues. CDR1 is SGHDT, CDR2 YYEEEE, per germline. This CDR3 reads CASSHGSGLALYEQFF. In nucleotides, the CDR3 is TGTGCCAGCAGCCACGGGTCGGGACTAGCTCTGTATGAGCAGTTCTTC.